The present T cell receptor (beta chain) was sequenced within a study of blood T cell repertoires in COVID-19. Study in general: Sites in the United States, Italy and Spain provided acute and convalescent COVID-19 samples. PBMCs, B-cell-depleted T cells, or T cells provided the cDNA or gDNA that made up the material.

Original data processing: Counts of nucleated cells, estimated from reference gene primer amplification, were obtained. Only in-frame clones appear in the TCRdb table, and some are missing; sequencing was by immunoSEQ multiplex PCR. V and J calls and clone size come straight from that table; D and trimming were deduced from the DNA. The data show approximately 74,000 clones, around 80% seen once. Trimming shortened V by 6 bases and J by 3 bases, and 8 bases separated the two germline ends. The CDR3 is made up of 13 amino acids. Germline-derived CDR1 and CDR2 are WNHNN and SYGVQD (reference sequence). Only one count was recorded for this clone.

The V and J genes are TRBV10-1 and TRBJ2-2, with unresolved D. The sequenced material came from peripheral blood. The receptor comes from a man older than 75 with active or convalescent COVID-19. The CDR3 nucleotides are TGCGCCAGCAGCCTTCAGGACACCGGGGAGCTGTTTTTT. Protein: CASSLQDTGELFF.